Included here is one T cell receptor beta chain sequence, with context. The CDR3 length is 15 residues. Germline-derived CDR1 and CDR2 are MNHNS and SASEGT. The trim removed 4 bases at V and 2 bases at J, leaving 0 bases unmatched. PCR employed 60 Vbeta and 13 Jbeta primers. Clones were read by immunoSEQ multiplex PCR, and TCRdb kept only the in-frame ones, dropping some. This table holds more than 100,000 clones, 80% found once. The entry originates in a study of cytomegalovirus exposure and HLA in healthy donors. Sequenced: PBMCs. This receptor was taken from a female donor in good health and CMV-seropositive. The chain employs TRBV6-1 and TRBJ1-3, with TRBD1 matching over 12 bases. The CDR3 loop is CASSGDRGPGNTIYF. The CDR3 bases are TGTGCCAGCAGTGGGGACAGGGGGCCTGGAAACACCATATATTTT.